This T cell receptor (beta chain) was identified in a study of identical twins. Unique molecular identifiers were in the cDNA, with template-switch universal primer binding. TCRdb re-called the 5' RACE reads with MiXCR, one entry per CDR3 protein. The sample lists approximately 300,000 distinct CDR3 sequences, roughly 9% occurring once. Ten or more counts support this clonotype. Another study also made use of these data, one on yellow fever vaccine responses in identical twins.

Specimen: CD8+ T cells sorted from blood. The sequence derives from a woman aged 18-30 years in good health.

CDR3 DNA sequence: TGTGCCATCAGTGAGCCAGGGTCCCAAGAGACCCAGTACTTC. Translation gives CAISEPGSQETQYF. The rearrangement joins TRBV10-3 to TRBJ2-5; maybe TRBD1 (5 bases). Looked up from germline, CDR1 is ENHRY and CDR2 is SYGVKD. The V end lost 2 bases, the J end lost 1 base, and 8 bases lay between the germline ends. The CDR3 sequence is 14 residues long.